This T cell receptor beta chain was recorded in a study of blood T cell repertoires in COVID-19. Measured with immunoSEQ multiplex PCR; TCRdb has only the in-frame clones, and not every one. In the table there are fewer than 20,000 clones, around 81% of which are singletons. The source material was peripheral blood. The source of this sequence is a man aged 40-50 years with active or convalescent COVID-19.

The CDR3 DNA reads as TGTGCCAGCAGCCTCACACACCTTAACACTGAAGCTTTCTTT. Encoded protein: CASSLTHLNTEAFF. The chain is built from TRBV5-8 and TRBJ1-1; D call uncertain. Trimming stripped 4 bases from V and 2 bases from J, with 12 bases between. CDR1 and CDR2 from the germline V gene are SGHTS and YDEGEE. This CDR3 has 14 residues.